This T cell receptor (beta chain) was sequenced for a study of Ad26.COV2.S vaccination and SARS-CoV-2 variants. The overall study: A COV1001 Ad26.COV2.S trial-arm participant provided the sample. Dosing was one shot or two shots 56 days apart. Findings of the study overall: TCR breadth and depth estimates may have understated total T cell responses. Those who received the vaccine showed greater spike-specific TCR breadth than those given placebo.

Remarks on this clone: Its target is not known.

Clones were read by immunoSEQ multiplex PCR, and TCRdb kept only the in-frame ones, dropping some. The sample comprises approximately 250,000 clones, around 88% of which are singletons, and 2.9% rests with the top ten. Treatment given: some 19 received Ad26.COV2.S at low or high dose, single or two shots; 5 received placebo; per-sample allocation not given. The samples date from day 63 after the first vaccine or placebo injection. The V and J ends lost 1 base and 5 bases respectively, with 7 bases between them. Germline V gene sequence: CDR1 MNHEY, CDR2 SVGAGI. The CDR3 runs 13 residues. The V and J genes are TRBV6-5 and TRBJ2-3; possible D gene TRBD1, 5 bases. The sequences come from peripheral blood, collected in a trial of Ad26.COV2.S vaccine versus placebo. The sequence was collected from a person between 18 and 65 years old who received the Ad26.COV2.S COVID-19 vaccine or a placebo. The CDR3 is CASSYYQGDTQYF. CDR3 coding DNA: TGTGCCAGCAGTTACTATCAGGGAGATACGCAGTATTTT.